This is a list of T cell receptor beta chains from one sample in a study of cytomegalovirus exposure and HLA in healthy donors. Libraries were prepared by immunoSEQ multiplex PCR; TCRdb keeps only in-frame clonotypes and omits some of them. Of about 150,000 clones listed, less than 90% are singletons. Material for sequencing was PBMCs. These receptors were collected from a boy aged 2 to 9 in good health and CMV-seronegative. The CDR3 runs from the conserved cysteine through the conserved F or W. The D gene is left open where the match is weak. Clone size is shown for a subset of rows, as once, few, many or a class of expanded clone.

CDR3 length	V gene	J gene	clone size	D gene	CDR3 protein	CDR3 DNA
13	TRBV6-1	TRBJ2-1	.	TRBD2	CASSDGGGNEQFF	TGTGCCAGCAGTGATGGGGGGGGAAATGAGCAGTTCTTC
17	TRBV7-6	TRBJ2-1	few	TRBD2	CASSPGGTSGGAHEQFF	TGTGCCAGCAGCCCAGGCGGGACTAGCGGGGGGGCCCATGAGCAGTTCTTC
15	TRBV5-1	TRBJ1-1	.	TRBD1	CASRYRTGSNTEAFF	TGCGCCAGCAGGTACCGGACAGGTTCGAACACTGAAGCTTTCTTT
15	TRBV30	TRBJ2-5	.	.	CAWRPPWGSQETQYF	TGTGCCTGGAGACCCCCTTGGGGCAGTCAAGAGACCCAGTACTTC
14	TRBV5-1	TRBJ1-6	.	.	CASSLDGLDSPLHF	TGCGCCAGCAGCTTGGACGGGTTGGATTCACCCCTCCACTTT
11	TRBV27	TRBJ1-2	few	TRBD1	CASGRGHGYTF	TGTGCCAGCGGAAGGGGGCACGGCTACACCTTC
14	TRBV2	TRBJ1-1	.	.	CASVWGGRRTEAFF	TGTGCCAGCGTTTGGGGGGGGCGACGAACTGAAGCTTTCTTT
16	TRBV4-3	TRBJ2-1	once	TRBD2	CASSDRVGGAYNEQFF	TGCGCCAGCAGCGATAGGGTGGGAGGGGCCTACAATGAGCAGTTCTTC
17	TRBV7-9	TRBJ2-1	.	TRBD2	CASSLLKVGTSGGWQFF	TGTGCCAGCAGCTTACTCAAAGTCGGGACTAGCGGGGGCTGGCAGTTCTTC
18	TRBV4-2	TRBJ1-3	.	TRBD1	CASSRPGQAFISGNTIYF	TGTGCCAGCAGCCGCCCGGGACAGGCGTTTATCTCTGGAAACACCATATATTTT
12	TRBV10-2	TRBJ1-5	once	.	CASSLDRQPQHF	TGCGCCAGCAGTTTAGATCGTCAGCCCCAGCATTTT
13	TRBV9	TRBJ1-2	.	TRBD1	CASSVFTGDGYTF	TGTGCCAGCAGCGTTTTCACAGGGGATGGCTACACCTTC
16	TRBV6-5	TRBJ1-1	.	.	CASSYLRAGKNTEAFF	TGTGCCAGCAGTTACTTACGGGCAGGGAAGAACACTGAAGCTTTCTTT
13	TRBV11-2	TRBJ2-3	once	TRBD2	CASSTGLADTQYF	TGTGCCAGCAGCACCGGACTAGCAGATACGCAGTATTTT
14	TRBV29-1	TRBJ2-1	.	TRBD1	CSARGQGLYNEQFF	TGCAGCGCAAGAGGACAGGGCCTATACAATGAGCAGTTCTTC
15	TRBV7-8	TRBJ2-2	few	.	CASSLIRLGAGELFF	TGTGCCAGCAGCTTGATTCGCCTAGGGGCCGGGGAGCTGTTTTTT
13	TRBV30	TRBJ1-6	.	TRBD1	CAWSRGTNSPLHF	TGTGCCTGGAGCAGGGGGACTAATTCACCCCTCCACTTT
15	TRBV10-3	TRBJ2-7	.	.	CAISDRGSLVYEQYF	TGTGCCATCAGTGACAGGGGAAGCCTTGTGTACGAGCAGTACTTC
18	TRBV5-4	TRBJ2-1	.	TRBD2	CASSHQNLPRLAGGNKFF	TGTGCCAGCAGTCACCAAAACCTGCCTCGGCTAGCGGGAGGAAATAAGTTCTTC
14	TRBV9	TRBJ1-2	.	TRBD1	CASSVGRRGDGYTF	TGTGCCAGCAGCGTAGGTCGCAGGGGGGATGGCTACACCTTC
16	TRBV7-9	TRBJ1-5	once	.	CASSLMAGDSNQPQHF	TGTGCCAGCAGCTTAATGGCAGGGGATAGCAATCAGCCCCAGCATTTT
15	TRBV10-3	TRBJ1-4	.	TRBD1	CAISESLGQGGKLFF	TGTGCCATCAGTGAGTCTCTGGGACAGGGGGGAAAACTGTTTTTT
17	TRBV6-1	TRBJ2-2	once	TRBD2	CASSEAVGGRGTGELFF	TGTGCCAGCAGTGAAGCAGTCGGCGGGAGAGGCACCGGGGAGCTGTTTTTT
16	TRBV6-6	TRBJ2-5	.	.	CASSYSGQGIQETQYF	TGTGCCAGCAGTTACTCTGGGCAGGGGATCCAAGAGACCCAGTACTTC
15	TRBV19	TRBJ2-7	.	.	CASSAQGSLNYEQYF	TGTGCCAGTAGTGCCCAGGGGAGTTTGAACTACGAGCAGTACTTC
14	TRBV5-8	TRBJ1-5	few	.	CASSLERHNQPQHF	TGTGCCAGCAGCTTGGAGCGGCACAATCAGCCCCAGCATTTT
12	TRBV30	TRBJ2-5	.	.	CAWSGGRETQYF	TGTGCCTGGAGCGGAGGGAGGGAGACCCAGTACTTC
15	TRBV18	TRBJ1-2	.	.	CASSPTARANYGYTF	TGTGCCAGCTCACCCACTGCAAGAGCTAACTATGGCTACACCTTC
12	TRBV29-1	TRBJ1-1	.	.	CSVPPGSGEAFF	TGCAGCGTTCCGCCGGGGAGCGGTGAAGCTTTCTTT
19	TRBV29-1	TRBJ2-7	.	TRBD1	CSVLWAPNKPGQLPYEQYF	TGCAGCGTTCTCTGGGCACCCAACAAACCGGGACAGCTCCCTTACGAGCAGTACTTC
13	TRBV19	TRBJ2-2	.	TRBD2	CASTSGDTGELFF	TGTGCCAGTACTAGCGGGGACACCGGGGAGCTGTTTTTT
19	TRBV15	TRBJ1-5	once	TRBD1	CATSRLTGEPVYSNQPQHF	TGTGCCACCAGCAGACTAACAGGGGAACCGGTATATAGCAATCAGCCCCAGCATTTT
15	TRBV9	TRBJ1-1	once	.	CASSDPHRAGTEAFF	TGTGCCAGCAGCGACCCGCACAGGGCTGGCACTGAAGCTTTCTTT
20	TRBV28	TRBJ2-1	.	TRBD2	CASSLPEGLAGPRAYNEQFF	TGTGCCAGCAGTTTACCGGAGGGACTAGCGGGACCACGAGCCTACAATGAGCAGTTCTTC
13	TRBV9	TRBJ2-7	.	TRBD1	CASSVTGAYEQYF	TGTGCCAGCAGCGTTACAGGGGCCTACGAGCAGTACTTC
14	TRBV5-5	TRBJ2-7	.	TRBD1	CASSIGQGSYEQYF	TGTGCCAGCAGCATAGGACAGGGGTCCTACGAGCAGTACTTC
14	TRBV27	TRBJ2-2	.	TRBD1	CASKRQGNTGELFF	TGTGCCAGCAAAAGACAGGGAAACACCGGGGAGCTGTTTTTT
16	TRBV18	TRBJ2-7	once	.	CASSPGRLDARYEQYF	TGTGCCAGCTCACCTGGAAGACTAGACGCTAGGTACGAGCAGTACTTC
17	TRBV15	TRBJ2-6	.	.	CATSRGAGGSGANVLTF	TGTGCCACCAGCAGAGGCGCAGGAGGGTCTGGGGCCAACGTCCTGACTTTC
16	TRBV11-2	TRBJ2-1	.	.	CASSSRAFSSYNEQFF	TGTGCCAGCAGCTCCCGAGCGTTTAGCTCCTACAATGAGCAGTTCTTC
14	TRBV7-9	TRBJ1-2	.	.	CASSPAAGNYGYTF	TGTGCCAGCAGCCCGGCGGCAGGGAACTATGGCTACACCTTC
14	TRBV6-5	TRBJ2-7	few	.	CASSYSAEGSEQYF	TGTGCCAGCAGTTACTCAGCGGAGGGGAGTGAGCAGTACTTC
14	TRBV28	TRBJ2-3	.	TRBD1	CASTIPGTGVTQYF	TGTGCCAGCACCATACCCGGGACAGGGGTTACGCAGTATTTT
15	TRBV7-2	TRBJ2-5	.	TRBD2	CASSLTGLAGDTQYF	TGTGCCAGCAGCTTAACTGGACTAGCGGGGGACACCCAGTACTTC
15	TRBV2	TRBJ2-7	.	.	CASVRGPSSSYEQYF	TGTGCCAGCGTCAGGGGCCCCTCAAGCTCCTACGAGCAGTACTTC
13	TRBV6-1	TRBJ1-1	.	TRBD1	CATRQGGNTEAFF	TGTGCCACCCGACAGGGGGGTAACACTGAAGCTTTCTTT
14	TRBV7-2	TRBJ2-5	.	TRBD1	CASSLSGTGKTQYF	TGTGCCAGCAGCCTCTCTGGGACAGGGAAGACCCAGTACTTC
16	TRBV2	TRBJ2-7	.	TRBD1	CASSGQGALRSYEQYF	TGTGCCAGCAGCGGACAGGGGGCCCTCCGCTCCTACGAGCAGTACTTC
15	TRBV28	TRBJ1-1	.	TRBD1	CASNDPDRARTEAFF	TGTGCCAGCAATGACCCCGACAGGGCTCGCACTGAAGCTTTCTTT
23	TRBV27	TRBJ2-7	.	TRBD1	CASSLSFSRVWSLETWDSYEQYF	TGTGCCAGCAGCTTATCTTTCTCGCGGGTTTGGAGCTTAGAGACGTGGGACAGCTACGAGCAGTACTTC
13	TRBV7-2	TRBJ2-7	.	.	CASSLASSYEQYF	TGTGCCAGCAGCTTGGCCTCCTCCTACGAGCAGTACTTC
19	TRBV7-2	TRBJ2-7	.	TRBD1	CASSAAPYSGTGMSYEQYF	TGTGCCAGCAGCGCAGCCCCTTACTCCGGGACAGGGATGTCCTACGAGCAGTACTTC